This T cell receptor (beta chain) emerged from a study of PD-L1 blockade in urothelial cancer (dated by TCRdb to about 2017). For context, the study as a whole: Therapy was started in the mid-2010s for all patients, and atezolizumab 1,200 mg was administered intravenously every 3 weeks. Blood samples were analyzed at 3 weeks after treatment start (second dose) and at 6 weeks after treatment start. Durable clinical benefit was achieved by nine patients but not by the remaining 20. In the same patients who had TCR sequencing, pretreatment tumors also underwent whole exome sequencing and RNA sequencing. About 90% of the roughly 29 patients were identified as males with urothelial cancer of bladder origin, and a prior smoking history was reported by 18 of 29 patients. Durable clinical benefit was defined as a progression-free survival longer than 6 months, and TCR features were additionally tested against progression-free survival and overall survival. Somatic, immune and clinical correlates of response to PD-L1 blockade with atezolizumab in urothelial cancer were the focus of an exploratory multi-omic analysis. Patients had an ECOG performance status of 0 or 1 and had received between 0 and 3 prior chemotherapy regimens. Pretreatment tumor samples and matched peripheral blood, collected serially before and after atezolizumab treatment, underwent TCR sequencing. Pretreatment blood TCR-seq was available for around 29 patients, at least one posttreatment blood collection was obtained for 25 or so patients, and tumor TCR-seq was available for 25 or so patients. Blood samples yielded a median of 141,255 T cells and 65,000 to 95,000 unique TCRs, with median clonality around 0.083. The research as a whole found: Because the sample size was small (n ≈ 28) and many of the analyses were exploratory, the results are meant to be hypothesis-generating. Improved progression-free and overall survival was associated with having pretreatment peripheral blood TCR clonality below the median. Patients with durable benefit showed greater expansion of tumor-associated TCR clones in peripheral blood 3 weeks after starting treatment (n ≈ 20, p = 0.022).

The CDR3 has 17 amino acids, counting the end cysteine and phenylalanine. CDR3 DNA only is kept here, 51 bases in frame from base 1. The V end gives up 4 bases and the J end 1 base, leaving 10 bases in the junction not matched to a gene. As encoded in the germline V gene (reference sequence), CDR1 is MNHEY while CDR2 is SMNVEV. Synthetic TCR analog templates were spiked into each PCR to estimate absolute template abundance from read counts. TCRbeta CDR3 regions were amplified from genomic DNA with bias-controlled V and J gene primers using the immunoSEQ assay. Sequencing of rearranged TCRbeta segments was performed at approximately 20X coverage. Per the source publication's procedure: Sequencing errors were corrected by clustering and CDR3s were annotated against IMGT to assign V, D and J genes. Downstream analyses used only productive TCRbeta rearrangements and left out out-of-frame or stop-codon sequences. Clonality was calculated as one minus the Shannon entropy normalized by the log of the number of unique productive sequences. Fisher's exact test with Benjamini-Hochberg correction, at a threshold of adjusted p below 0.01, was used to find clones that differed between time points or between blood and tumor. Held by TCRdb, this immuneACCESS table contains in-frame sequences only and omits some clones. Under half of the omission traces to an unresolved V gene where checked; the cause of the rest is unknown. That table gives V, J and clone size, and the DNA gave D and trimming. This sample gives tens of thousands of clones in total; roughly four fifths of them show up just once. More than 1.5% of the sample lies in the top ten.

The time point label, read with the paper, signifies: pretreatment peripheral blood. The cohort included under 35 patients with locally advanced or metastatic urothelial carcinoma who were treated at Memorial Sloan Kettering on a trial protocol. Peripheral blood mononuclear cells were collected from each patient pretreatment and during treatment, giving between 1 and 8 total time points per patient. The Qiagen DNeasy Blood extraction kit was used to purify genomic DNA from total PBMCs and tumor samples. PBMCs were collected pretreatment and during treatment, and were isolated and stored as previously described. Comment on this clone: Which antigen it targets is not known. Per-base qualities were not stored, and no clone one base away is much larger.

Sequenced material: PBMCs, taken around atezolizumab (anti-PD-L1) treatment. Recombination linked TRBV27 to TRBJ2-3, with 8 middle bases fitting TRBD1. This receptor was taken from a man in his forties or fifties with urothelial cancer. The encoded CDR3 is CASSSTRTGFGTDTQYF. The nucleotide sequence is given as TGTGCCAGCAGTTCCACCCGGACAGGGTTTGGCACAGATACGCAGTATTTT.